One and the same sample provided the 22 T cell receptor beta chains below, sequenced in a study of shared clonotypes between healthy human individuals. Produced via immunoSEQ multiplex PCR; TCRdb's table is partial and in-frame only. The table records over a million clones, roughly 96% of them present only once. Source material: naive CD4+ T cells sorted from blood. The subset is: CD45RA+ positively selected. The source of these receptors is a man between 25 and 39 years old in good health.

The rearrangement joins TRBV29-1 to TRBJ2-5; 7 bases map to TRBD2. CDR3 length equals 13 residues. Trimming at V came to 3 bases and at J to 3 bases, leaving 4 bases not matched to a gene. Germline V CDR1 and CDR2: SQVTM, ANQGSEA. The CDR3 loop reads CSVDPSGKETQYF. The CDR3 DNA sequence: TGCAGCGTTGACCCTAGCGGAAAAGAGACCCAGTACTTC. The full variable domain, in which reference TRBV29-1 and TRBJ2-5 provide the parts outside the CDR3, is SAVISQKPSRDICQRGTSLTIQCQVDSQVTMMFWYRQQPGQSLTLIATANQGSEATYESGFVIDKFPISRPNLTFSTLTVSNMSPEDSSIYLCSVDPSGKETQYFGPGTRLLVL.

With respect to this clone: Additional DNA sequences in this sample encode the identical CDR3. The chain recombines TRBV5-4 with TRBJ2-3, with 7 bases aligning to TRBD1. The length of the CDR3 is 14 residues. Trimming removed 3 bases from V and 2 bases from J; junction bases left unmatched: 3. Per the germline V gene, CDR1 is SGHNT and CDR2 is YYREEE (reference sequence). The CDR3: CASSSTGYTDTQYF. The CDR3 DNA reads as TGTGCCAGCAGCTCGACAGGGTACACAGATACGCAGTATTTT.

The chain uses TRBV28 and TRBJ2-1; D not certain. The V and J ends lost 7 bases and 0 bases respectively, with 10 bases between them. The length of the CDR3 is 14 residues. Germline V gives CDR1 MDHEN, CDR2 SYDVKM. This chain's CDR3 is CASTRVNSYNEQFF. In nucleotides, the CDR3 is TGTGCCAGCACCCGGGTGAACTCCTACAATGAGCAGTTCTTC.

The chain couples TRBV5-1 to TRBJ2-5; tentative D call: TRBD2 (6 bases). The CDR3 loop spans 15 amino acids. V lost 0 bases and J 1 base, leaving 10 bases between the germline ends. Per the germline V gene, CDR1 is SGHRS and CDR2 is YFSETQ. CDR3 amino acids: CASSLGAGSQETQYF. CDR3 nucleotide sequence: TGCGCCAGCAGCTTGGGGGCGGGGAGCCAAGAGACCCAGTACTTC.

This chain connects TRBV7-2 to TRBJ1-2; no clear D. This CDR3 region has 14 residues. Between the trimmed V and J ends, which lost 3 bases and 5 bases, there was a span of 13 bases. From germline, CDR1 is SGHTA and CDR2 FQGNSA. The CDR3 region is CASSFHNSQYGYTF. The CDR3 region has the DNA TGTGCCAGCAGCTTTCATAATTCTCAATATGGCTACACCTTC.

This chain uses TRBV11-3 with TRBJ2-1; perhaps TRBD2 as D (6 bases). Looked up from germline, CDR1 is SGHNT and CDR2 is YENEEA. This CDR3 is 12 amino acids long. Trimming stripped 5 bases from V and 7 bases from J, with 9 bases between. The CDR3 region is CASSPGLNEQFF. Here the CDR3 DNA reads TGTGCCAGCAGCCCGGGACTTAATGAGCAGTTCTTC.

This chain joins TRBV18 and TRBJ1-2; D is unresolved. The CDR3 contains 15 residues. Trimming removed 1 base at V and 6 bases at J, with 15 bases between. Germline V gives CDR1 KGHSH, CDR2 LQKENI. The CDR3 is CASSPLGAMRDGYTF. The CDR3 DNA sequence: TGTGCCAGCTCACCACTCGGCGCCATGCGGGATGGCTACACCTTC.

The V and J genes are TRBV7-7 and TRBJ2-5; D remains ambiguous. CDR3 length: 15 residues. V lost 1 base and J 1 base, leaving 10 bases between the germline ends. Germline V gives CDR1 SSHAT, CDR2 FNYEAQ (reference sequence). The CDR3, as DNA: TGTGCCAGCAGCTTAGAGGGCCAGGCCCAAGAGACCCAGTACTTC. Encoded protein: CASSLEGQAQETQYF.

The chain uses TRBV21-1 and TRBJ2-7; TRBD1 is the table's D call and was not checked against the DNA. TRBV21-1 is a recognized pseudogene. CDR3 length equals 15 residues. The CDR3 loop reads CASSPEPGTGREQYF. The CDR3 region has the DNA TGTGCCAGCAGCCCCGAGCCCGGGACAGGGCGCGAGCAGTACTTC.

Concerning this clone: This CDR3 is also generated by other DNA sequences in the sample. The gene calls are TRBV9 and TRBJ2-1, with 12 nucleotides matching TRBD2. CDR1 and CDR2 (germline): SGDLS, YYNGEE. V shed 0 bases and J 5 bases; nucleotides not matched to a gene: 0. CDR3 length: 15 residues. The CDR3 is CASSVGLAGDNEQFF. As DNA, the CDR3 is TGTGCCAGCAGCGTAGGACTAGCGGGAGACAATGAGCAGTTCTTC.

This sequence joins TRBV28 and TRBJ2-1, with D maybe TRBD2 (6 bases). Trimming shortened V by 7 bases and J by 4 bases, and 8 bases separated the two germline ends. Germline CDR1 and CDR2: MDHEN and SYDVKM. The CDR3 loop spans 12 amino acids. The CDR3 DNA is TGTGCCAGCATGGAGGGTTACAATGAGCAGTTCTTC. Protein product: CASMEGYNEQFF. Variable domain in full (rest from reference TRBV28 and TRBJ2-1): DVKVTQSSRYLVKRTGEKVFLECVQDMDHENMFWYRQDPGLGLRLIYFSYDVKMKEKGDIPEGYSVSREKKERFSLILESASTNQTSMYLCASMEGYNEQFFGPGTRLTVL.

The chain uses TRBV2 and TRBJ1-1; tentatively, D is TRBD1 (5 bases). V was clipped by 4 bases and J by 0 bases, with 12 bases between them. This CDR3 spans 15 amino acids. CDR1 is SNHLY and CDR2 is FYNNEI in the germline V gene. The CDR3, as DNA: TGTGCCAGCAGTGTGGGGGGTTCAATGAACACTGAAGCTTTCTTT. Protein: CASSVGGSMNTEAFF.

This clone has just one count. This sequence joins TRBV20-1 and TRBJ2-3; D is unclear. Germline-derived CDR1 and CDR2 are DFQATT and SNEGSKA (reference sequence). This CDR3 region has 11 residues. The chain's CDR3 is CRPGYTDTQYF. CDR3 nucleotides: TGCAGGCCCGGTTACACAGATACGCAGTATTTT.

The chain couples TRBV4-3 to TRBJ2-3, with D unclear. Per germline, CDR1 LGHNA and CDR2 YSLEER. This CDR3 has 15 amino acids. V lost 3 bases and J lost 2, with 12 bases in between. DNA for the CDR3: TGCGCCAGCAGCCAGAACCACCTTTCCACAGATACGCAGTATTTT. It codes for CASSQNHLSTDTQYF.

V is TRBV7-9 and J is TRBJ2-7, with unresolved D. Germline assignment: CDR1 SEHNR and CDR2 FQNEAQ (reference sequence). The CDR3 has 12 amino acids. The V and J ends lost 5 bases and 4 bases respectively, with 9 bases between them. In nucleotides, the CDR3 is TGTGCCAGCAGCCCGTCGACTTACGAGCAGTACTTC. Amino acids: CASSPSTYEQYF.

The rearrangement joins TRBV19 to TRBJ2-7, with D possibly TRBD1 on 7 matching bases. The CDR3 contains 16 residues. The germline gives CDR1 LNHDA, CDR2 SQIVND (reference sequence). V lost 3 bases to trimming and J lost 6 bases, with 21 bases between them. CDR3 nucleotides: TGTGCCAGTAGTATGGAGACAGGGAGGCACGCGGTCGAGCAGTACTTC. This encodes CASSMETGRHAVEQYF.

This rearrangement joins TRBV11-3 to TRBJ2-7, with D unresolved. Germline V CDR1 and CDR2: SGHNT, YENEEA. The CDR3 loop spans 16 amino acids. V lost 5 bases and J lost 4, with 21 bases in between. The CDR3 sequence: CASSPRQNSWGYEQYF. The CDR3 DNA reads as TGTGCCAGCAGCCCACGGCAGAACTCATGGGGATACGAGCAGTACTTC.

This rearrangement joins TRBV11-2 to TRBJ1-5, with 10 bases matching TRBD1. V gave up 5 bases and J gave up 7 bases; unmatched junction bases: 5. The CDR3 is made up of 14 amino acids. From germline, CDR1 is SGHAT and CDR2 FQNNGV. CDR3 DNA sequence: TGTGCCAGCAGCCGAGACAGGGGGCACCAGCCCCAGCATTTT. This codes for CASSRDRGHQPQHF.

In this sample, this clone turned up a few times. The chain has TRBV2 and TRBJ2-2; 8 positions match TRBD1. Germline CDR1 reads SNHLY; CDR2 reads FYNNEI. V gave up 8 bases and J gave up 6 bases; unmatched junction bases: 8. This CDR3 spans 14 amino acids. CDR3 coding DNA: TGTGCCAGCGGCCTCGAACAGGGGGCCGGGGAGCTGTTTTTT. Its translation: CASGLEQGAGELFF.

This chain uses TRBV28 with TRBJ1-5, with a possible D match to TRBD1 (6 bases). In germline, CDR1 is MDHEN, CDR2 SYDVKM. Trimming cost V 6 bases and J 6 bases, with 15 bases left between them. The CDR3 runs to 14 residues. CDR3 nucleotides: TGTGCCAGCAGATCTCCAGGGGTTGTTCAGCCCCAGCATTTT. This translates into CASRSPGVVQPQHF.

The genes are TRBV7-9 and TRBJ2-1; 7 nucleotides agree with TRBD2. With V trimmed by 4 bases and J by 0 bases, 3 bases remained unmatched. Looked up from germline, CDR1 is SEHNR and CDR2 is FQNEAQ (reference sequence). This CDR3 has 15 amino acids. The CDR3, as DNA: TGTGCCAGCAGCTCCTCTAGCGGCTCCTACAATGAGCAGTTCTTC. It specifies CASSSSSGSYNEQFF. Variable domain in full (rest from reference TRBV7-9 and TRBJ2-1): DTGVSQNPRHKITKRGQNVTFRCDPISEHNRLYWYRQTLGQGPEFLTYFQNEAQLEKSRLLSDRFSAERPKGSFSTLEIQRTEQGDSAMYLCASSSSSGSYNEQFFGPGTRLTVL.

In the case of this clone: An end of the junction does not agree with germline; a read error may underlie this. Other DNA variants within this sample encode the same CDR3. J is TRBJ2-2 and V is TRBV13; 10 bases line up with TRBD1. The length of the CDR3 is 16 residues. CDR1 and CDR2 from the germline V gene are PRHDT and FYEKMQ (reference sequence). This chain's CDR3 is CASSFDRGLGTGELFF. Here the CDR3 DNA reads TGTGCCAGCAGCTTCGACAGGGGGCTCGGCACCGGGGAGTTGTTTTTT.